These T cell receptor beta chains were read from a single sample in a study of blood T cell repertoires in COVID-19. The data were produced by immunoSEQ multiplex PCR, yet TCRdb's version contains in-frame clones alone and is incomplete. The top ten clones hold roughly 2% of a sample with around 240,000 clones, approximately 85% of them seen once. The sample comprised PBMCs or T cells enriched from blood (not recorded which). All receptors come from a woman between 50 and 59 years old who had recovered from COVID-19. Both conserved end residues are part of each CDR3. The D gene is left open where the match is weak. For some rows the clone size is stated as once, few or many, or as a class when expanded; others skip it.

j_gene,abundance,v_gene,d_gene,CDR3aa,CDR3nt
TRBJ1-1,-,TRBV11-3,-,CASSLGASVVTEAFF,TGTGCCAGCAGCTTAGGGGCGTCGGTGGTCACTGAAGCTTTCTTT
TRBJ1-5,-,TRBV12-3/TRBV12-4,-,CASSPWPRQPQHF,TGTGCCAGCAGCCCGTGGCCGAGGCAGCCCCAGCATTTT
TRBJ1-5,-,TRBV30,-,CAWSYPSGYNQPQHF,TGTGCCTGGAGTTACCCTTCAGGTTACAATCAGCCCCAGCATTTT
TRBJ2-7,-,TRBV18,-,CASSSTGRSYEQYF,TGTGCCAGCTCATCGACAGGAAGATCCTACGAGCAGTACTTC
TRBJ1-5,-,TRBV5-1,-,CASRKNRNSNQPQHF,TGCGCCAGCAGAAAAAACAGAAATAGCAATCAGCCCCAGCATTTT
TRBJ2-1,-,TRBV6-4,-,CASSETSFNEQFF,TGTGCCAGCAGTGAGACTAGTTTCAATGAGCAGTTCTTC
TRBJ2-1,-,TRBV18,TRBD2,CASSPPSGRANEQFF,TGTGCCAGCTCACCACCCAGCGGGAGGGCCAATGAGCAGTTCTTC
TRBJ1-4,-,TRBV5-4,TRBD1,CASSLAFGTGRSDEKLFF,TGTGCCAGCAGCTTGGCCTTCGGGACAGGGCGATCCGATGAAAAACTGTTTTTT
TRBJ2-7,-,TRBV5-5,TRBD1,CASSFSQGAYEQYF,TGTGCCAGCAGCTTTAGCCAGGGGGCCTACGAGCAGTACTTC
TRBJ1-6,-,TRBV6-1,-,CASSEDAGASSPLHF,TGTGCCAGCAGTGAGGATGCGGGGGCCAGTTCACCCCTCCACTTT
TRBJ1-2,-,TRBV27,TRBD1,CATRYQGASYGYTF,TGTGCCACAAGATACCAGGGGGCGAGCTATGGCTACACCTTC
TRBJ1-4,-,TRBV5-4,-,CASSLQAGPGEKLFF,TGTGCCAGCAGCCTACAAGCGGGTCCTGGTGAAAAACTGTTTTTT
TRBJ1-1,-,TRBV11-3,TRBD1,CASSVSGTGGTKAFF,TGTGCTAGCAGCGTATCCGGGACAGGAGGTACCAAAGCTTTCTTT
TRBJ1-1,-,TRBV7-9,-,CASSRMSGDTEAFF,TGTGCCAGCAGCCGGATGTCAGGGGACACTGAAGCTTTCTTT
TRBJ2-1,-,TRBV4-3,TRBD2,CASSQGLREGYRNEQFF,TGCGCCAGCAGCCAAGGCCTCAGGGAGGGGTATCGGAATGAGCAGTTCTTC
TRBJ1-4,-,TRBV29-1,-,CSVAARGDSNEKLFF,TGCAGCGTTGCGGCCAGGGGAGACTCTAATGAAAAACTGTTTTTT
TRBJ2-6,-,TRBV21-1,-,CASSKEKRDSGANVLTF,TGTGCCAGCAGCAAAGAGAAGCGGGACTCTGGGGCCAACGTCCTGACTTTC
TRBJ2-1,-,TRBV30,TRBD2,CAWSGLAGGEQFF,TGTGCCTGGAGCGGACTAGCGGGAGGGGAGCAGTTCTTC
TRBJ2-3,-,TRBV7-9,-,CASITATARGDTQYF,TGTGCCAGCATTACCGCGACTGCCAGAGGAGATACGCAGTATTTT
TRBJ1-5,-,TRBV6-4,-,CASSVQGDQPQHF,TGTGCCAGCAGTGTACAGGGAGATCAGCCCCAGCATTTT
TRBJ1-4,few,TRBV20-1,-,CSASNRVGREKLFF,TGCAGTGCTAGTAACAGGGTTGGTCGGGAAAAACTGTTTTTT
TRBJ1-1,-,TRBV23-1,-,CASSQSRTGPRLAEAFF,TGCGCCAGCAGTCAATCGAGAACAGGACCTAGGCTCGCTGAAGCTTTCTTT
TRBJ1-4,-,TRBV29-1,-,CSVQASNEKLFF,TGCAGCGTTCAGGCGTCTAATGAAAAACTGTTTTTT
TRBJ2-5,-,TRBV7-3,TRBD1,CASSSTGGAGETQYF,TGTGCCAGCAGCTCCACAGGGGGCGCCGGGGAGACCCAGTACTTC
TRBJ2-7,-,TRBV28,-,CASSLAVSGRTYEQYF,TGTGCCAGCAGTTTAGCGGTCTCAGGGCGGACCTACGAGCAGTACTTC
TRBJ2-7,-,TRBV10-3,TRBD1,CAISESRDSYEQYF,TGTGCCATCAGTGAGTCTCGGGACAGCTACGAGCAGTACTTC
TRBJ2-1,-,TRBV30,-,CAWSVRAAGDNEQFF,TGTGCCTGGAGTGTAAGGGCCGCGGGTGACAATGAGCAGTTCTTC
TRBJ1-5,-,TRBV9,-,CASSVAGYSNQPQHF,TGTGCCAGCAGCGTAGCAGGGTATAGCAATCAGCCCCAGCATTTT
TRBJ1-1,-,TRBV18,-,CASSPLGGNTEAFF,TGTGCCAGCTCACCTTTAGGGGGGAACACTGAAGCTTTCTTT
TRBJ1-5,-,TRBV28,TRBD1,CASSLGVGQGDQPQHF,TGTGCCAGCAGTTTAGGTGTAGGACAGGGGGATCAGCCCCAGCATTTT
TRBJ1-2,-,TRBV27,TRBD1,CASSLSTGGYGYTF,TGTGCCAGCAGTTTATCCACAGGGGGCTATGGCTACACCTTC
TRBJ1-6,-,TRBV27,-,CASSKERTVTRSPLHF,TGTGCCAGCAGTAAAGAACGGACAGTAACGCGTTCACCCCTCCACTTT
TRBJ2-2,-,TRBV7-8,TRBD2,CASSWTSSGGELFF,TGTGCCAGCAGCTGGACTAGTTCAGGCGGGGAGCTGTTTTTT
TRBJ2-3,-,TRBV7-9,-,CASSLEGVTQYF,TGTGCCAGCAGCTTAGAGGGGGTTACGCAGTATTTT
TRBJ2-2,-,TRBV6-2/TRBV6-3,TRBD2,CASSPPIRGGRGGRELFF,TGTGCCAGCAGCCCCCCCATTAGAGGCGGGAGAGGCGGAAGGGAGCTGTTTTTT
TRBJ1-1,-,TRBV12-3/TRBV12-4,-,CASSFVAAEAFF,TGTGCCAGCAGTTTCGTGGCCGCTGAAGCTTTCTTT
TRBJ1-1,-,TRBV19,TRBD1,CASRIRGLGTEAFF,TGTGCCAGTAGAATCAGGGGGCTGGGCACTGAAGCTTTCTTT
TRBJ1-6,-,TRBV10-3,TRBD1,CAISRGQVSNGLFSPLHF,TGTGCCATCAGCCGGGGACAGGTCTCTAATGGGTTATTTTCACCCCTCCACTTT
TRBJ2-7,once,TRBV6-2/TRBV6-3,TRBD1,CASSLTGNTVYEQYF,TGTGCCAGCAGTTTGACAGGGAATACTGTCTACGAGCAGTACTTC
TRBJ1-2,-,TRBV30,TRBD1,CARTQGARYGYTF,TGTGCCCGGACACAGGGGGCTCGCTATGGCTACACCTTC
TRBJ2-7,-,TRBV10-2,-,CASRGYYEQYF,TGCGCCAGCAGGGGCTACTACGAGCAGTACTTC
TRBJ1-4,-,TRBV5-1,-,CASSLGAQGLGDEKLFF,TGCGCCAGCAGCTTGGGGGCCCAGGGGCTAGGGGATGAAAAACTGTTTTTT
TRBJ2-7,-,TRBV11-2,-,CASSLITTYEQYF,TGTGCCAGCAGCTTAATCACTACCTACGAGCAGTACTTC